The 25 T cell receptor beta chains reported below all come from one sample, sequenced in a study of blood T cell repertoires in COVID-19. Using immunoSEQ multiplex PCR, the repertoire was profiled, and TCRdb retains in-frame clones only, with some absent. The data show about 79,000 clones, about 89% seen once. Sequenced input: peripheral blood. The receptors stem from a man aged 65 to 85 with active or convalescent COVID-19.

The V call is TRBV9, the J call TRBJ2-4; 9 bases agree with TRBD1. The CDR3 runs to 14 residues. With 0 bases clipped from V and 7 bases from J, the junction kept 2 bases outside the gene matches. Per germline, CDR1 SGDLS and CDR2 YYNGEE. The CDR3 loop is CASSVGTGENIQYF. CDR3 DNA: TGTGCCAGCAGCGTAGGGACAGGGGAGAACATTCAGTACTTC. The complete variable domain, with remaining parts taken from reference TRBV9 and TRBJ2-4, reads DSGVTQTPKHLITATGQRVTLRCSPRSGDLSVYWYQQSLDQGLQFLIQYYNGEERAKGNILERFSAQQFPDLHSELNLSSLELGDSALYFCASSVGTGENIQYFGAGTRLSVL.

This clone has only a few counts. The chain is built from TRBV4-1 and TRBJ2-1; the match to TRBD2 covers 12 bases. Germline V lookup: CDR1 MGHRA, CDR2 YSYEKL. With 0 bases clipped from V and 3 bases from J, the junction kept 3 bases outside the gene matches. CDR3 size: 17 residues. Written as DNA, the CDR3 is TGCGCCAGCAGCCAAGATGGGACTAGCGGGTTCTACAATGAGCAGTTCTTC. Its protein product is CASSQDGTSGFYNEQFF.

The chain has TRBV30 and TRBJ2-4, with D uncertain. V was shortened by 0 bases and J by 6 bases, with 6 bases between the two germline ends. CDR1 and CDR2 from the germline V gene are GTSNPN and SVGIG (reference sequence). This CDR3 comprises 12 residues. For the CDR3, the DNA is TGTGCCTGGAGTGTGCTCGGAAACATTCAGTACTTC. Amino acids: CAWSVLGNIQYF.

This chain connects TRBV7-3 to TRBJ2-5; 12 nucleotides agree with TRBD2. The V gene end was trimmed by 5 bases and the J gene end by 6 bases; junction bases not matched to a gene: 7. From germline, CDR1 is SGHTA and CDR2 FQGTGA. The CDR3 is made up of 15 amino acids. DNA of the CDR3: TGTGCCAGCAGCCCTAGCGGGAGGGCCGACCAGACCCAGTACTTC. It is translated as CASSPSGRADQTQYF.

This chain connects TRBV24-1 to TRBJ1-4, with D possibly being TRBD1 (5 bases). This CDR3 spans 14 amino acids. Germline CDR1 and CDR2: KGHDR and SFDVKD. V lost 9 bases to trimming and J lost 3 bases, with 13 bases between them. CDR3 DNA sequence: TGTGCCACCTCGCGAGTGGGGCCTAATGAAAAACTGTTTTTT. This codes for CATSRVGPNEKLFF.

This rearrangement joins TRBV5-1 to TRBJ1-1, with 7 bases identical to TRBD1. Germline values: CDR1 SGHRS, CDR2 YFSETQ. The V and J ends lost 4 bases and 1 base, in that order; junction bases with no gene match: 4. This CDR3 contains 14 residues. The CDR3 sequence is CASSKDRPNTEAFF. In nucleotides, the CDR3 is TGCGCCAGCAGCAAGGACAGGCCGAACACTGAAGCTTTCTTT.

As DNA, the CDR3 is TGTGCCAGCAGCCCGCCAGGGAGCGGGACAGAGACCCAGTACTTC. Protein sequence: CASSPPGSGTETQYF. The chain is built from TRBV7-2 and TRBJ2-5, with 7 bases fitting TRBD2. Germline CDR1 reads SGHTA; CDR2 reads FQGNSA. This CDR3 has 15 amino acids. V was pared by 5 bases and J by 4 bases, with 10 bases of the junction left unmatched.

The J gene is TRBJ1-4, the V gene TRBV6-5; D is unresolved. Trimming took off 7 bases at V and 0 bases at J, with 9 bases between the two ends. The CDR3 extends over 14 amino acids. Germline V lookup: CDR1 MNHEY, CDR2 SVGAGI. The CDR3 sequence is CASKGAATNEKLFF. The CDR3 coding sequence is TGTGCCAGCAAGGGAGCTGCAACTAATGAAAAACTGTTTTTT.

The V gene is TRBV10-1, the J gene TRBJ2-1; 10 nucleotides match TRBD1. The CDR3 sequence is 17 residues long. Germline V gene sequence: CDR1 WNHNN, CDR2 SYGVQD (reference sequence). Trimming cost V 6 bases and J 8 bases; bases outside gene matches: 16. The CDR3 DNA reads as TGCGCCAGCAGGGACCCCGGGACAGGGGATAATGGCCATGAGCAGTTCTTC. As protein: CASRDPGTGDNGHEQFF.

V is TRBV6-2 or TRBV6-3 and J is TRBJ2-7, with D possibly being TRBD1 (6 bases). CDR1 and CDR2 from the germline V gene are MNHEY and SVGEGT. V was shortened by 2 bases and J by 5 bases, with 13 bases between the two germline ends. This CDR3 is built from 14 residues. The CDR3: CASSYAPGANEQYF. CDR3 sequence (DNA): TGTGCCAGCAGTTACGCCCCAGGGGCGAACGAGCAGTACTTC.

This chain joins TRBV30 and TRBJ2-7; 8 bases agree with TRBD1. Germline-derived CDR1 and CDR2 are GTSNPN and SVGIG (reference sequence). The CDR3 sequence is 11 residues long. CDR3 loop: CAGQGAREQYF. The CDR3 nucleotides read TGTGCGGGGCAGGGGGCTAGAGAGCAGTACTTC.

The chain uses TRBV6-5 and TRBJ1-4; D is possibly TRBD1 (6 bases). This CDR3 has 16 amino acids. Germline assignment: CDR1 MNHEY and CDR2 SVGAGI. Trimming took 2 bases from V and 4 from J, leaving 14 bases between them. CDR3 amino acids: CASSYEFDRRNEKLFF. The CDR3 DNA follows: TGTGCCAGCAGTTACGAATTCGACAGGCGTAATGAAAAACTGTTTTTT.

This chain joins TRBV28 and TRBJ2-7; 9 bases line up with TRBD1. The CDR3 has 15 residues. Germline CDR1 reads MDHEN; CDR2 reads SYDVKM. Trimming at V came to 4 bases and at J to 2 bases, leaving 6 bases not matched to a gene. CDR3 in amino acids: CASSSNDRGAYEQYF. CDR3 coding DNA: TGTGCCAGCAGTTCAAACGACAGGGGGGCCTACGAGCAGTACTTC.

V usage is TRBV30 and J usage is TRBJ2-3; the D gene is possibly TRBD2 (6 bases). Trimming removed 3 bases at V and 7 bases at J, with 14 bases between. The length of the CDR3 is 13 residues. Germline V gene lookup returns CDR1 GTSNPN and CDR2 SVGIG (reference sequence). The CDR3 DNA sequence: TGTGCCTGGAGCGCGGGTAGCGGAAATACGCAGTATTTT. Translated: CAWSAGSGNTQYF.

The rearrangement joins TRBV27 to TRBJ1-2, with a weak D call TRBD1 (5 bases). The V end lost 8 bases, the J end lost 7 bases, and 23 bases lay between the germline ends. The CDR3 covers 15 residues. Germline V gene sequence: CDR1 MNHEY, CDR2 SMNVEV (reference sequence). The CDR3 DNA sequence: TGTGCCAGCGGTGAGGTTAGCAGGGAGGGACGTGGCTACACCTTC. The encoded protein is CASGEVSREGRGYTF.

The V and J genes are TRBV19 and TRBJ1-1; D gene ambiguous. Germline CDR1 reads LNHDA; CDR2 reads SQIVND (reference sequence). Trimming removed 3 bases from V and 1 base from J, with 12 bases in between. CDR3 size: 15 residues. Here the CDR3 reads CASSITAGKNTEAFF. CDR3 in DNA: TGTGCCAGTAGTATTACTGCGGGTAAGAACACTGAAGCTTTCTTT.

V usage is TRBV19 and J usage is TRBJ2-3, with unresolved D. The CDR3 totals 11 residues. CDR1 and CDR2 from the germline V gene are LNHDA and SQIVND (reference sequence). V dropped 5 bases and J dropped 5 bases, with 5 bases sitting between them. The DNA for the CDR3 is TGTGCCAGTAGTTCTAGAGATACGCAGTATTTT. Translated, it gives CASSSRDTQYF.

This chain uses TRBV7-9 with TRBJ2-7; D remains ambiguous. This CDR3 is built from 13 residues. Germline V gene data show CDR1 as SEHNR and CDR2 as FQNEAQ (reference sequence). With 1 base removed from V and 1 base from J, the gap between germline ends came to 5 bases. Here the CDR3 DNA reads TGTGCCAGCAGCTTAGACAGTTCCTACGAGCAGTACTTC. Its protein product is CASSLDSSYEQYF.

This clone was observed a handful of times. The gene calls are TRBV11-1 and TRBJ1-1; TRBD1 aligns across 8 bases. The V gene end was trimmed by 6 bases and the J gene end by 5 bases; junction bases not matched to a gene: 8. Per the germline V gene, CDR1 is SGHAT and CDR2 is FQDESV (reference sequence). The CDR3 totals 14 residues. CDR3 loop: CASSSTGVSTEAFF. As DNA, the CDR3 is TGTGCCAGCAGTTCGACAGGGGTTTCAACTGAAGCTTTCTTT.

In nucleotides, the CDR3 is TGCGCCAGCAGCCAAGCGCCGGGGATCTCTGGGGCCAACGTCCTGACTTTC. Translation: CASSQAPGISGANVLTF. The chain recombines TRBV4-3 with TRBJ2-6; D is possibly TRBD2 (5 bases). In germline, CDR1 is LGHNA, CDR2 YSLEER. The CDR3 contains 17 residues. V dropped 1 base and J dropped 0 bases, with 10 bases sitting between them.

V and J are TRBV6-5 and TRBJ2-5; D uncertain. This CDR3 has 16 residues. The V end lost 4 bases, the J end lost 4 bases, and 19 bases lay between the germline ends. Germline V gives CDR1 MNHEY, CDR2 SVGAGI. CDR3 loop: CASSFRDARLGETQYF. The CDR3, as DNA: TGTGCCAGCAGTTTCAGAGACGCCCGGCTAGGAGAGACCCAGTACTTC.

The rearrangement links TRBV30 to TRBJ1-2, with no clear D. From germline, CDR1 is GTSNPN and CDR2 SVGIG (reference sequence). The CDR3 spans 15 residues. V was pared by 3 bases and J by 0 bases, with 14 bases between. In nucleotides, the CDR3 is TGTGCCTGGAGGACGGAGGGTGCCCCTAACTATGGCTACACCTTC. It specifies CAWRTEGAPNYGYTF.

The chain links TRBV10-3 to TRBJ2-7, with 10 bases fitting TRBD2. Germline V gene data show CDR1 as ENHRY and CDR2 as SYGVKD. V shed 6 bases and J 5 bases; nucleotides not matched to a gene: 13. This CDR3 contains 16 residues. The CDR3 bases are TGTGCCATCAGGGGCGGAAGCGGGAGGGAATACAACGAGCAGTACTTC. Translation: CAIRGGSGREYNEQYF.

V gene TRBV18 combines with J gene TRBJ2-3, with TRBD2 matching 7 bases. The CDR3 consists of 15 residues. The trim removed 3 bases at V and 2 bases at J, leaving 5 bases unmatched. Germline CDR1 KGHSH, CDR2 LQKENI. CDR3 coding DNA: TGTGCCAGCTCACCGAGACTAGCTCCCACAGATACGCAGTATTTT. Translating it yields CASSPRLAPTDTQYF.

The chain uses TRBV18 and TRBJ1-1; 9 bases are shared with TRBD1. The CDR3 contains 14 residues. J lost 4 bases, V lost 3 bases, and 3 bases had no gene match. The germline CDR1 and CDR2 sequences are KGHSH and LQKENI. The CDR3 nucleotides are TGTGCCAGCTCACCCGGGACAGGGTTCACTGAAGCTTTCTTT. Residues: CASSPGTGFTEAFF.